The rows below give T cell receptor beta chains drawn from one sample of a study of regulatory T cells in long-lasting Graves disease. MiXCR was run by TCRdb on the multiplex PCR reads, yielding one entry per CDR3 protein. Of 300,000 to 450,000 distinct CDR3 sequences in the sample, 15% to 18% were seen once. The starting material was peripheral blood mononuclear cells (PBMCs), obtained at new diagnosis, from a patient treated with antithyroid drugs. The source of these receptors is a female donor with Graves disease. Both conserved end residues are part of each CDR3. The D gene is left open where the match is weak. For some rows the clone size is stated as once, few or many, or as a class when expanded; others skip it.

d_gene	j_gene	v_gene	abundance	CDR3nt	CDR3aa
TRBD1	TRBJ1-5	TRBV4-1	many	TGCGCCAGCAGCCAAGAAGGACAGGATGGCCGGCCCCATCATTTT	CASSQEGQDGRPHHF
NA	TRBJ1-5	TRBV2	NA	TGTGCCAGCAATCGTGAGGTTAATCAGCCCCAGCATTTT	CASNREVNQPQHF
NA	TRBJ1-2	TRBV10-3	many	TGTGCCACAAATTCAGATAGAATAGGATATGGCTACACCTTC	CATNSDRIGYGYTF
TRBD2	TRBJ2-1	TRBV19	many	TGTGCCAGCAGCATGACTAGCGGACCATACAATGAGCAGTTCTTC	CASSMTSGPYNEQFF
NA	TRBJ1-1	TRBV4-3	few	TGCGCCAGCAGCCAAGCGTGGGACACTGAAGCTTTCTTT	CASSQAWDTEAFF
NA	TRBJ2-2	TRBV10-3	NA	TGTGCCATCGGACAGATGAACACCGGGGAGCTGTTTTTT	CAIGQMNTGELFF
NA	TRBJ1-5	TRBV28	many	TGTGCCAGCAGCCCCCGGGGTTTAAATCAGCCCCAGCATTTT	CASSPRGLNQPQHF
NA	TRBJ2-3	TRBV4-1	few	TGCGCCAGCAGCCCCCTTGTGCGGGAGAGGGGGGATACGCAGTATTTT	CASSPLVRERGDTQYF
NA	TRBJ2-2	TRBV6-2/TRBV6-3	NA	TGTGCCAGCAGTTACTCTTGGGGGCGAGGCGGGGAGCTGTTTTTT	CASSYSWGRGGELFF
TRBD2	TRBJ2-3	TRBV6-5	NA	TGTGCCAGCAGTTACGGGGGGGATAGCACAGATACGCAGTATTTT	CASSYGGDSTDTQYF
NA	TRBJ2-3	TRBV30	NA	TGTGCCTGGAGTGTACCCCGGTTAGACACAGATACGCAGTATTTT	CAWSVPRLDTDTQYF
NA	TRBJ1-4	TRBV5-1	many	TGCGCCAGCAGCATAGACGGGACGAATGAAAAACTGTTTTTT	CASSIDGTNEKLFF
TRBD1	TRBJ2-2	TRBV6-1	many	TGTGCCAGCAGTCCCCGGACAGGGGTTCGCACCGGGGAGCTGTTTTTT	CASSPRTGVRTGELFF
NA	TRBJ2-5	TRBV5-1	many	TGCGCCAGCAAGACAGAACTGTACCAAGAGACCCAGTACTTC	CASKTELYQETQYF
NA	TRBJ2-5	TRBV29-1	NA	TGCAGCGTTCCCCACAGGGTTGAGCAGTACTTC	CSVPHRVEQYF
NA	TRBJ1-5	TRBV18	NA	TGTGCCAGCTCACCAAGGGCGGGGGCCCAAGGGCCCCAGCATTTT	CASSPRAGAQGPQHF
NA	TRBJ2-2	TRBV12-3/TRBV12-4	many	TGTGCCAGCAGTTCGTTGGCTAGTGCTTCACAAATACTCACCGGGGAGCTGTTTTTT	CASSSLASASQILTGELFF
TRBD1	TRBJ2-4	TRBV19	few	TGTGCCAGTAGTATCCACAGGGGTGCCAAAAACATTCAGTACTTC	CASSIHRGAKNIQYF
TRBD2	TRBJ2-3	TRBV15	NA	TGTGCCACCAGCAGCCTACAAGGGAGGGCGCAGTATTTT	CATSSLQGRAQYF
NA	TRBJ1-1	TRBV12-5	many	TGTGCTAGTGGTTTTGGCCTTGGACGGAGCACTGAAGCTTTCTTT	CASGFGLGRSTEAFF
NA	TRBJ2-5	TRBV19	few	TGTGCCAGTGATCCGGGACAAATTAAAGGGACCCAGTACTTC	CASDPGQIKGTQYF
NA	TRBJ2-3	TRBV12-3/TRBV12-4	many	TGTGCCAGCAGTACACGAACCAGGACCACGACCACAGATACGCAGTATTTT	CASSTRTRTTTTDTQYF
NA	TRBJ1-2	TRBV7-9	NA	TGTGCCGGCAGCCCCCCCGGACAGATTTTTAACTATGGCTACACCTTC	CAGSPPGQIFNYGYTF
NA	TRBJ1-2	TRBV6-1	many	TGTGCCAGCGGTAATCAACTACAGTCCAGCCAGGCTAGCTATGGCTACACCTTC	CASGNQLQSSQASYGYTF
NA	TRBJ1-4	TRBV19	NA	TGTGCCAGTAAATCGAGGGGAGGCGAAAAACTGTTTTTT	CASKSRGGEKLFF
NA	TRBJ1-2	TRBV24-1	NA	TGTGCCACCAGTGATAGGTCAGGGGATGGCTACACCTTC	CATSDRSGDGYTF
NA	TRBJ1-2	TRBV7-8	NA	TGTGCCAGCAGCTACGGCCAGCACTATGGCTACACCTTC	CASSYGQHYGYTF
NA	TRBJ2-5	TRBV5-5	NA	TGTGCCAGCAGCTTGTTCGGAAAACCCCAGTCCCAAGAGACCCAGTACTTC	CASSLFGKPQSQETQYF
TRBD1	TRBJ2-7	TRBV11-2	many	TGTGCCAGCAGCTGGGACAGCTACGAGCAGTACTTC	CASSWDSYEQYF
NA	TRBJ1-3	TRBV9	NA	TGTGCCAGCAGCGTAGCTAACGTGGCCTCTGGAAACACCATATATTTT	CASSVANVASGNTIYF
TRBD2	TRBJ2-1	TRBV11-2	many	TGTGCCAGCAGAAGACCAGCGGGGGCCGGTCTCTACAATGAGCAGTTCTTC	CASRRPAGAGLYNEQFF
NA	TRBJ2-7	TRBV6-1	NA	TGTGCCAGCAGCCGCGGGACATCGGGAACGACCTCCTACGAGCAGTACTTC	CASSRGTSGTTSYEQYF
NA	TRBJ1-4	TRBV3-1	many	TGTGCCAGCAGCCAAAGAGTGACTAATGAAAAACTGTTTTTT	CASSQRVTNEKLFF
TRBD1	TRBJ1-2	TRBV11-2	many	TGTGCCAGCAGCTTACTCGACAGGGACGGCTACACCTTC	CASSLLDRDGYTF
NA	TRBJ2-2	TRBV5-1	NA	TGCGCCAGCTCTATGTACGGGAACACCGGGGAGCTGTTTTTT	CASSMYGNTGELFF
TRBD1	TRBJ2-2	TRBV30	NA	TGTGCCTGGAGTGTAAGAGGGGGACAGGGTCCCGGGGAGCTGTTTTTT	CAWSVRGGQGPGELFF
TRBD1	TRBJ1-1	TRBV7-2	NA	TGTGCCAGCTCAACCCAGACAGGGGGGAACACTGAAGCTTTCTTT	CASSTQTGGNTEAFF
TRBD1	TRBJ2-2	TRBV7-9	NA	TGTGCCAGCAGACCCACCGGGACAGGGATAACCGGGGAGCTGTTTTTT	CASRPTGTGITGELFF
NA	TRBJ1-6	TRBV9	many	TGTGCCAGCAGCGGACGCTCAGGGGTGCGTTCACCCCTCCACTTT	CASSGRSGVRSPLHF
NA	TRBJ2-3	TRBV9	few	TGTGCCAGCAGCGGGGAATACACAGATACGCAGTATTTT	CASSGEYTDTQYF
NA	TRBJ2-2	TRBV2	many	TGTGCCAGCAGTGAAAGGGGGGCCGGGGAGCTGTTTTTT	CASSERGAGELFF
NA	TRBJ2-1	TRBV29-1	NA	TGCAGCGGCCAGACTACCCGCCCCTACAATGAGCAGTTCTTC	CSGQTTRPYNEQFF
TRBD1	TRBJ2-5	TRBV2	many	TGTGCCAGCCCCGGACAGGGCCAAGAGACCCAGTACTTC	CASPGQGQETQYF
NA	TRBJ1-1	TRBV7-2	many	TGTGCCAGCAGCTTACTAGGAACGAACACTGAAGCTTTCTTT	CASSLLGTNTEAFF
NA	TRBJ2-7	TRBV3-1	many	TGTGCCAGCAGCCAAGATTGGGACGGCTCCTACGAGCAGTACTTC	CASSQDWDGSYEQYF
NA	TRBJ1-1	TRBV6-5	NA	TGTGCCAGCAGTTACGGAGGCGGGCGGGAAGCTTTCTTT	CASSYGGGREAFF
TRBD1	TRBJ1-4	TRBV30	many	TGTGCCTGGAGCGCCGGGACAGGGGGCGAAAAACTGTTTTTT	CAWSAGTGGEKLFF
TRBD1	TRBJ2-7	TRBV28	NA	TGTGCCAGCAGTGCCGGGACAGGGGAATACGAGCAGTACTTC	CASSAGTGEYEQYF
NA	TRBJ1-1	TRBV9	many	TGTGCCAGCAGCGTATTAGGAGGGACGGTGGGGGACACTGAAGCTTTCTTT	CASSVLGGTVGDTEAFF
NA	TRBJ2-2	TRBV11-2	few	TGTGCCAGCAGCAACGTCGCTGGAACCGGGGAGCTGTTTTTT	CASSNVAGTGELFF
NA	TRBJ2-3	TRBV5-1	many	TGTGCCAGCAGCTTGAAACGGACAAGACTGCGTGATACGCAGTATTTT	CASSLKRTRLRDTQYF
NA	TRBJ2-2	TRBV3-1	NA	TGTGCCAGCAGAGAGCTGTCGGGCCTCGGGGAGCTGTTTTTT	CASRELSGLGELFF
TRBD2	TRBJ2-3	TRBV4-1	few	TGCGCCAGCAGCCAAATTTCAATAGCGGGGTTGGAGGATACGCAGTATTTT	CASSQISIAGLEDTQYF
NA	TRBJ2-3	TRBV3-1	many	TGTGCCAGCAGCCAAGAAAGCGCTTCAGATACGCAGTATTTT	CASSQESASDTQYF